This is a list of T cell receptor beta chains from one sample in a study of shared clonotypes between healthy human individuals. Sequencing was performed with immunoSEQ multiplex PCR; in TCRdb, only in-frame clones are kept and a portion is missing. The sample carries about 120,000 clones, about 67% recorded once. Sequencing was performed on memory CD8+ T cells sorted from blood. All receptors derive from a woman aged 25-40 years in good health. CDR3s include the opening cysteine and the closing phenylalanine or tryptophan. D genes are given only for firm matches. Part of the rows lack a size; the others show once, few, many or a class for expanded clones.

d_call j_call clone_size v_call cdr3_nt cdr3_aa
NA TRBJ2-7 NA TRBV25-1 TGTGCCAGCAGTGGCCTGGGTTCGACAGTTAATTCCTACGAGCAGTACTTC CASSGLGSTVNSYEQYF
NA TRBJ2-1 few TRBV6-4 TGTGCCAGCAGTCCGGGAGAAAGCTCCTACAATGAGCAGTTCTTC CASSPGESSYNEQFF
NA TRBJ1-5 NA TRBV27 TGTGCCAGCAGTTTGGGTCAACCGGGGCAGCCCCAGCATTTT CASSLGQPGQPQHF
NA TRBJ1-2 few TRBV2 TGTGCCAGCAGTGGCCTCCGGCTGGGCTACACCTTC CASSGLRLGYTF
NA TRBJ2-7 NA TRBV5-5 TGTGCCAGCAGCTTATCGGGTTCCTCCTACGAGCAGTACTTC CASSLSGSSYEQYF
NA TRBJ2-1 NA TRBV4-1 TGCGCCAGCAGCCAATACAATGAGCAGTTCTTC CASSQYNEQFF
TRBD2 TRBJ2-1 NA TRBV18 TGTGCCAGCTCACCACTCAGGGTAGTAGCGGGAGGGCCCTCTCACAATGAGCAGTTCTTC CASSPLRVVAGGPSHNEQFF
NA TRBJ2-1 NA TRBV25-1 TGTGCCAGCAGTGAAGAGGTAGAGGCCCACAATTTCCCGAAGCAGTTCTTC CASSEEVEAHNFPKQFF
NA TRBJ1-5 NA TRBV6-1 TGTGCCAGCATCGACAGTGGCAATCAGCCCCAGCATTTT CASIDSGNQPQHF
NA TRBJ2-7 NA TRBV5-4 TGTGCCAGCAGTAGACCAGGAGTCTCCTACGAGCAGTACTTC CASSRPGVSYEQYF
NA TRBJ2-7 once TRBV25-1 TGTGCCAGCAGCTTAGTGACAGGAGGCTACGAGCAGTACTTC CASSLVTGGYEQYF
TRBD2 TRBJ2-7 NA TRBV6-1 TGTGCCAGCCAAGAGGGACTAGCGGGAGGGCACGAGCAGTACTTC CASQEGLAGGHEQYF
NA TRBJ2-7 NA TRBV9 TGTGCCAGCAGCCCCCGCGTGTTAACAAGTATGGGCTACGAGCAGTACTTC CASSPRVLTSMGYEQYF
NA TRBJ2-3 once TRBV5-1 TGTGCCAGCAGCTACCAGGGTGCAGATACGCAGTATTTT CASSYQGADTQYF
NA TRBJ1-5 NA TRBV27 TGTGCCAGCAGTCGGGGTTTCGGACAGAGTCATCAGCCCCAGCATTTT CASSRGFGQSHQPQHF
TRBD2 TRBJ2-7 once TRBV2 TGTGCCAGCAGTGGCTGGACTAGCGGGACCTACGAGCAGTACTTC CASSGWTSGTYEQYF
NA TRBJ2-7 NA TRBV2 TGTGCCAGCAGTAGTCCTTTAGGGCACGAGCAGTACTTC CASSSPLGHEQYF
NA TRBJ1-1 few TRBV5-6 TGTGCCAGCAGCTTGGCCTCCAGGGGCGACACTGAAGCTTTCTTT CASSLASRGDTEAFF
NA TRBJ2-3 NA TRBV9 TGTGCCAGCAGCGTAGCGGGAGCCTCAGATACGCAGTATTTT CASSVAGASDTQYF
TRBD2 TRBJ2-5 NA TRBV18 TGTGCCAGCTCACCACCGACTAGCGGGCAAGAGACCCAGTACTTC CASSPPTSGQETQYF
NA TRBJ2-2 many TRBV9 TGTGCCAGCAGCAAGGACTTACCGACCGGGGAGCTGTTTTTT CASSKDLPTGELFF
NA TRBJ2-7 once TRBV2 TGTGCCAGCGTGGACAGCGAGCCCTACGAGCAGTACTTC CASVDSEPYEQYF
NA TRBJ2-1 many TRBV9 TGTGCCAGCAACCTGGGACCTTCTCAATATAGCTCCTACAATGAGCAGTTCTTC CASNLGPSQYSSYNEQFF
NA TRBJ2-7 few TRBV6-1 TGTGCCAGCAGTGAATGGAAGGATTGGGGGAGCGAGCAGTACTTC CASSEWKDWGSEQYF
NA TRBJ2-2 NA TRBV15 TGTGCCACCAGCAGAGATAACGAGAACACCGGGGAGCTGTTTTTT CATSRDNENTGELFF
NA TRBJ2-4 NA TRBV27 TGTGCCAGCAGTTTAAACCCGGGGGGCTACGACATTCAGTACTTC CASSLNPGGYDIQYF
TRBD1 TRBJ2-7 NA TRBV4-1 TGCGCCAGCAGCCCGGGACAGCTCGTCGACGAGCAGTACTTC CASSPGQLVDEQYF
NA TRBJ2-5 NA TRBV19 TGTGCCAGTAGTACACGCGACAGAGAGACCCAGTACTTC CASSTRDRETQYF
NA TRBJ1-1 NA TRBV28 TGTGCCAGCAATAGGGGGAGCAGGGAGGGGAACACTGAAGCTTTCTTT CASNRGSREGNTEAFF
NA TRBJ2-6 NA TRBV29-1 TGCAGCGTTGCTGCCTCTGGGGCCAACGTCCTGACTTTC CSVAASGANVLTF
TRBD1 TRBJ1-4 once TRBV10-3 TGTGCCATCAGTGAGTCGTTTTTTTTGACAGGGGATGAAAAACTGTTTTTT CAISESFFLTGDEKLFF
TRBD1 TRBJ2-2 few TRBV6-4 TGTGCCAGCAGTGACTCGGCAGGGGGGAACACCGGGGAGCTGTTTTTT CASSDSAGGNTGELFF
NA TRBJ2-2 NA TRBV27 TGTGCCAGCAGTTTAATGGGAGTGGGCACCGGGGAGCTGTTTTTT CASSLMGVGTGELFF
NA TRBJ2-5 NA TRBV7-9 TGTGCCAGCAGCCTAGGTACGGGGAGGCAAGAGACCCAGTACTTC CASSLGTGRQETQYF
NA TRBJ2-2 NA TRBV30 TGTGCCTGCATGTCCCAAGTCAGGGCGAACACCGGGGAGCTGTTTTTT CACMSQVRANTGELFF
NA TRBJ2-7 few TRBV5-1 TGCGCCAGCAGCTTGGATGGGGGTTGGTACGAGCAGTACTTC CASSLDGGWYEQYF
NA TRBJ1-4 few TRBV7-9 TGTGCCAGCAGCGGGGACAATGAAAAACTGTTTTTT CASSGDNEKLFF
NA TRBJ1-5 NA TRBV19 TGTGCCAGTAGTATGGCAGTGTATAGCAATCAGCCCCAGCATTTT CASSMAVYSNQPQHF
TRBD1 TRBJ2-2 NA TRBV6-5 TGTGCCAGCACTCCAGGGACAGACACCGGGGAGCTGTTTTTT CASTPGTDTGELFF
TRBD2 TRBJ2-3 NA TRBV4-1 TGCGCCAGCAGCCAAGATTCAGCGGGAGAGACAGATACGCAGTATTTT CASSQDSAGETDTQYF
TRBD2 TRBJ2-7 once TRBV6-1 TGTGCCAGCTTTTTAGCGGGAGCTAACGAGCAGTACTTC CASFLAGANEQYF
TRBD2 TRBJ2-2 NA TRBV7-2 TGTGCCAGCAGCTTATTGCTAGCGGGAGTTGGGGAGCTGTTTTTT CASSLLLAGVGELFF
NA TRBJ1-2 few TRBV29-1 TGCAGCGTTGAAGATCGTAGCGGGAGATATGGCTACACCTTC CSVEDRSGRYGYTF
NA TRBJ1-1 NA TRBV28 TGTGCCAGCACCGGGGGGCGGATGGTGAACACTGAAGCTTTCTTT CASTGGRMVNTEAFF
TRBD2 TRBJ2-3 few TRBV6-6 TGTGCCAGCAGTTACTCGGGACTAGCGGGAGATACGCAGTATTTT CASSYSGLAGDTQYF
TRBD1 TRBJ2-5 NA TRBV2 TGTGCCAGCAAAGACAGGGGGCGGGAGACCCAGTACTTC CASKDRGRETQYF
TRBD1 TRBJ1-1 NA TRBV28 TGTGCCAGCAGTTTATTGGGGACAGGATCGAACACTGAAGCTTTCTTT CASSLLGTGSNTEAFF
TRBD2 TRBJ2-3 NA TRBV7-9 TGTGCCAGCAGCTCCCCGACTAGCAGACAAAATACGCAGTATTTT CASSSPTSRQNTQYF
NA TRBJ2-7 NA TRBV19 TGTGCCAGTAGTATTCGGCAGTTTCGAGAGCAGTACTTC CASSIRQFREQYF
NA TRBJ1-1 NA TRBV15 TGTGCCACCAGCAGAGATATCCGGGGATGGAACACTGAAGCTTTCTTT CATSRDIRGWNTEAFF
TRBD1 TRBJ2-7 NA TRBV28 TGTGCCAGCAGCACTTATAGACAGGGCGTCTACGAGCAGTACTTC CASSTYRQGVYEQYF
NA TRBJ1-2 NA TRBV2 TGTGCCAGCAGTGAAGGAGGGTTATATGGCTACACCTTC CASSEGGLYGYTF
NA TRBJ1-5 NA TRBV6-6 TGTGCCAGCAGTTATCAGGGCCCCAATCAGCCCCAGCATTTT CASSYQGPNQPQHF
NA TRBJ2-2 NA TRBV25-1 TGTGCCAGCAGTGATCCGAACGACGGGAACACCGGGGAGCTGTTTTTT CASSDPNDGNTGELFF
NA TRBJ2-1 NA TRBV27 TGTGCCAGCAGTTCATACACGGGCTACAATGAGCAGTTCTTC CASSSYTGYNEQFF
NA TRBJ2-1 NA TRBV11-2 TGTGCCAGCAGCTCCCACTACAATGAGCAGTTCTTC CASSSHYNEQFF
NA TRBJ2-5 few TRBV6-4 TGTGCCAGCAGTTCCGGACTTCTCGGGGAGCAGTACTTC CASSSGLLGEQYF
TRBD2 TRBJ2-3 few TRBV25-1 TGTGCCAGCAGTGGTGGGACTAGCGGGGAACACACAGATACGCAGTATTTT CASSGGTSGEHTDTQYF
TRBD2 TRBJ2-1 NA TRBV7-2 TGTGCCAGCAGCTTAGCAGGAATACTACTAGCGTACAATGAGCAGTTCTTC CASSLAGILLAYNEQFF